These 27 T cell receptor beta chains were sequenced from one sample in a study of shared clonotypes between healthy human individuals. CD45RO-negative cells were positively selected for CCR7, leaving out terminally differentiated effector memory CD45RA+ cells. The repertoire was sequenced with immunoSEQ multiplex PCR; TCRdb's copy has only in-frame clones and lacks some. The sample lists fewer than 850,000 clones; about 96% were seen once. Specimen: naive CD8+ T cells sorted from blood. All receptors derive from a man aged 30 to 45 in good health.

The J gene is TRBJ2-1, the V gene TRBV11-2; 8 bases align to TRBD2. With 1 base clipped from V and 5 bases from J, the junction kept 10 bases outside the gene matches. The CDR3 runs to 17 residues. The V gene's germline CDR1 is SGHAT and CDR2 FQNNGV. The CDR3: CASSLGSGVRLHNEQFF. CDR3 DNA sequence: TGTGCCAGCAGCTTAGGTAGCGGGGTTAGGTTGCACAATGAGCAGTTCTTC.

The V and J genes are TRBV2 and TRBJ1-5; no clear D gene. CDR3 length: 16 residues. V was trimmed by 0 bases and J by 7 bases, leaving 16 bases between them. Germline V lookup: CDR1 SNHLY, CDR2 FYNNEI. The CDR3 reads CASSEALRVLRQPQHF. CDR3 in DNA: TGTGCCAGCAGTGAAGCGCTTCGTGTACTCCGACAGCCCCAGCATTTT. Combining the CDR3 with reference TRBV2 and TRBJ1-5 gives the whole variable domain EPEVTQTPSHQVTQMGQEVILRCVPISNHLYFYWYRQILGQKVEFLVSFYNNEISEKSEIFDDQFSVERPDGSNFTLKIRSTKLEDSAMYFCASSEALRVLRQPQHFGDGTRLSIL.

The chain recombines TRBV25-1 with TRBJ2-7, with TRBD1 identical over 7 bases. J gave up 2 bases and V 3 bases, and 4 bases lay outside the gene matches. CDR1 and CDR2 from the germline V gene are MGHDK and SYGVNS. The CDR3 runs 14 residues. CDR3 bases: TGTGCCAGCAGTGAGAAGCAGGGGGCCTACGAGCAGTACTTC. Its translation is CASSEKQGAYEQYF.

The gene calls are TRBV30 and TRBJ2-3; 7 nucleotides line up with TRBD2. This CDR3 contains 15 residues. Germline-derived CDR1 and CDR2 are GTSNPN and SVGIG (reference sequence). With V trimmed by 5 bases and J by 1 base, 9 bases remained unmatched. The CDR3 DNA reads TGTGCCTGGGAGGGAGGGCCGATGGGCACAGATACGCAGTATTTT. Protein: CAWEGGPMGTDTQYF. The full variable domain, completed using reference TRBV30 and TRBJ2-3, is SQTIHQWPATLVQPVGSPLSLECTVEGTSNPNLYWYRQAAGRGLQLLFYSVGIGQISSEVPQNLSASRPQDRQFILSSKKLLLSDSGFYLCAWEGGPMGTDTQYFGPGTRLTVL.

Regarding this clone: The identical CDR3 is also encoded by other nucleotide sequences in the sample. This chain connects TRBV6-5 to TRBJ1-5; 8 positions agree with TRBD1. The V gene's germline CDR1 is MNHEY and CDR2 SVGAGI. This CDR3 has 15 residues. Germline trimming cut 0 bases from V and 3 bases from J; bases unmatched to any gene: 1. The CDR3 sequence is CASSYSGQDNQPQHF. CDR3 sequence (DNA): TGTGCCAGCAGTTACTCGGGACAGGACAATCAGCCCCAGCATTTT.

The chain has TRBV27 and TRBJ2-1; 8 nucleotides agree with TRBD1. The V gene end was trimmed by 10 bases and the J gene end by 5 bases; junction bases not matched to a gene: 19. The germline gives CDR1 MNHEY, CDR2 SMNVEV (reference sequence). This CDR3 is built from 17 residues. The CDR3 here is CATVRRGPGGLNNEQFF. The CDR3 DNA sequence: TGTGCCACCGTCCGCCGCGGGCCAGGGGGCCTGAACAATGAGCAGTTCTTC.

V gene TRBV4-2 combines with J gene TRBJ2-1; D is ambiguous. Germline CDR1 and CDR2: LGHNA and YNFKEQ. Trimming pared 1 base from V and 6 bases from J, leaving 10 bases between. The CDR3 consists of 14 residues. As DNA, the CDR3 is TGTGCCAGCAGCCAAGCGGCTAGTAGCAATGAGCAGTTCTTC. Residues: CASSQAASSNEQFF.

The chain uses TRBV2 and TRBJ1-2; no definite D call. The germline V gene has CDR1 SNHLY and CDR2 FYNNEI. The V gene lost 8 bases and the J gene lost 9 bases, with 22 bases spanning the gap. There are 14 residues in the CDR3. CDR3 DNA: TGTGCCAGCCTTGGGCTCGCGATCATTCGCCGCTACACCTTC. Its translation is CASLGLAIIRRYTF.

The chain combines TRBV5-1 with TRBJ1-4, with D tentatively TRBD1 (5 bases). There are 15 residues in the CDR3. The germline V gene has CDR1 SGHRS and CDR2 YFSETQ. V dropped 4 bases and J dropped 4 bases, with 14 bases sitting between them. The CDR3 DNA sequence: TGCGCCAGCAGCGAGGAGGGGCAGGGTAATGAAAAACTGTTTTTT. Translated: CASSEEGQGNEKLFF.

Comments on this clone: The sample holds other DNA sequences that translate to the same CDR3. CDR3 nucleotide sequence: TGTGCCTGGAGTTCCGGGTCCTCCTACGAGCAGTACTTC. It is translated as CAWSSGSSYEQYF. The chain combines TRBV30 with TRBJ2-7; D is uncertain. CDR3 size: 13 residues. Germline V gene sequence: CDR1 GTSNPN, CDR2 SVGIG (reference sequence). V was clipped by 2 bases and J by 0 bases, with 8 bases between them. The entire variable domain, with the rest obtained from reference TRBV30 and TRBJ2-7, is as follows: SQTIHQWPATLVQPVGSPLSLECTVEGTSNPNLYWYRQAAGRGLQLLFYSVGIGQISSEVPQNLSASRPQDRQFILSSKKLLLSDSGFYLCAWSSGSSYEQYFGPGTRLTVT.

The chain employs TRBV27 and TRBJ2-7, with 9 bases matching TRBD1. J gave up 5 bases and V 6 bases, and 14 bases lay outside the gene matches. The CDR3 contains 16 residues. Per germline, CDR1 MNHEY and CDR2 SMNVEV (reference sequence). This CDR3 reads CASREGVRTGVHEQYF. As DNA, the CDR3 is TGTGCCAGCAGGGAAGGAGTTAGGACAGGGGTCCACGAGCAGTACTTC.

This clone was picked up one time. This chain connects TRBV4-1 to TRBJ2-7; 9 bases map to TRBD1. V was pared by 3 bases and J by 3 bases, with 6 bases of the junction left unmatched. The CDR3 has 15 residues. Germline CDR1 MGHRA, CDR2 YSYEKL. In nucleotides, the CDR3 is TGCGCCAGCAGCCAGGACCAGGGACAGGGCTACGAGCAGTACTTC. It codes for CASSQDQGQGYEQYF.

Comment on this clone: Distinct nucleotide sequences in the sample also encode this CDR3. V gene TRBV13 combines with J gene TRBJ2-7, with a tentative D call TRBD1 (6 bases). The CDR3 spans 12 residues. Germline loops: CDR1 PRHDT, CDR2 FYEKMQ (reference sequence). The V gene lost 0 bases and the J gene lost 6 bases, with 6 bases spanning the gap. The CDR3 nucleotides read TGTGCCAGCAGCTTAGGAGGGGGCGAGCAGTACTTC. Protein: CASSLGGGEQYF.

This chain connects TRBV30 to TRBJ2-1; 14 bases are a match to TRBD2. This CDR3 has 15 residues. V dropped 2 bases and J dropped 9; count of bases not matched to a gene: 6. Germline V gene data show CDR1 as GTSNPN and CDR2 as SVGIG (reference sequence). CDR3 amino acids: CAWSLPGLAGVEQFF. The DNA for the CDR3 is TGTGCCTGGAGTCTACCGGGACTAGCGGGAGTTGAGCAGTTCTTC.

The V call is TRBV15, the J call TRBJ2-2, with D possibly TRBD2 on 5 matching bases. This CDR3 contains 16 residues. V was trimmed by 8 bases and J by 2 bases, leaving 18 bases between them. Per the germline V gene, CDR1 is LNHNV and CDR2 is YYDKDF (reference sequence). For the CDR3, the DNA is TGTGCCACCCGCTGGGCCAAAGCGGTAAACACCGGGGAGCTGTTTTTT. Translation: CATRWAKAVNTGELFF.

The rearrangement uses TRBV27 and TRBJ1-4; 9 bases line up with TRBD1. V trimming: 9 bases; J trimming: 3 bases; junction bases outside the gene matches: 2. The length of the CDR3 is 13 residues. Germline V lookup: CDR1 MNHEY, CDR2 SMNVEV (reference sequence). The CDR3 DNA reads as TGTGCCAGTAGGGACAGGGCTAATGAAAAACTGTTTTTT. This codes for CASRDRANEKLFF. Together with reference TRBV27 and TRBJ1-4, the CDR3 gives the full variable domain: EAQVTQNPRYLITVTGKKLTVTCSQNMNHEYMSWYRQDPGLGLRQIYYSMNVEVTDKGDVPEGYKVSRKEKRNFPLILESPSPNQTSLYFCASRDRANEKLFFGSGTQLSVL.

This clone was picked up one time. The rearrangement uses TRBV7-9 and TRBJ2-3, with D possibly called TRBD1 or TRBD2 (5 bases each). V shed 7 bases and J shed 4 bases, with 24 bases lying between them. This CDR3 has 17 residues. Germline assignment: CDR1 SEHNR and CDR2 FQNEAQ (reference sequence). The CDR3 here is CASTLQRGSPLPDTQYF. DNA for the CDR3: TGTGCCAGCACCCTTCAGAGGGGATCTCCTCTACCAGATACGCAGTATTTT.

V gene TRBV4-3 combines with J gene TRBJ1-4; unclear D gene. The CDR3 extends over 18 amino acids. V lost 0 bases to trimming and J lost 0 bases, with 14 bases between them. Germline CDR1 reads LGHNA; CDR2 reads YSLEER. The CDR3: CASSQDRTPFATNEKLFF. The CDR3 region has the DNA TGCGCCAGCAGCCAAGATAGAACCCCCTTTGCAACTAATGAAAAACTGTTTTTT.

J is TRBJ1-5 and V is TRBV27, with D possibly TRBD1 on 6 matching bases. The V end lost 4 bases, the J end lost 5 bases, and 12 bases lay between the germline ends. The germline CDR1 and CDR2 sequences are MNHEY and SMNVEV (reference sequence). The CDR3 covers 14 residues. The CDR3 DNA is TGTGCCAGCAGTTCAGGGGAACCCCATCAGCCCCAGCATTTT. Protein product: CASSSGEPHQPQHF.

The CDR3 sequence: CATSRGAGNNQPQHF. CDR3 sequence (DNA): TGTGCCACCAGCAGAGGAGCGGGGAACAATCAGCCCCAGCATTTT. V is TRBV15 and J is TRBJ1-5; D is unclear. Per the germline V gene, CDR1 is LNHNV and CDR2 is YYDKDF (reference sequence). V was shortened by 1 base and J by 3 bases, with 10 bases between the two germline ends. The CDR3 has 15 residues.

CDR3 nucleotides: TGTGCCAGCAGTTTAGGTGAGGTCGGCGGACAAGAGACCCAGTACTTC. Translated, it gives CASSLGEVGGQETQYF. V usage is TRBV28 and J usage is TRBJ2-5; no reliable D call. Trimming stripped 2 bases from V and 2 bases from J, with 15 bases between. Germline lookup yields CDR1 MDHEN and CDR2 SYDVKM. The CDR3 runs 16 residues.

The J gene is TRBJ2-7, the V gene TRBV14, with no clear D. This CDR3 spans 15 amino acids. The germline CDR1 and CDR2 sequences are SGHDN and FVKESK. V was pared by 5 bases and J by 2 bases, with 16 bases between. The CDR3 spells CASSTWSSGTYEQYF. As DNA, the CDR3 is TGTGCCAGCAGCACCTGGAGCTCTGGAACCTACGAGCAGTACTTC.

V gene TRBV5-1 combines with J gene TRBJ2-3, with a possible D match to TRBD2 (5 bases). This CDR3 region has 15 residues. Germline V gene lookup returns CDR1 SGHRS and CDR2 YFSETQ. V was cut by 4 bases and J by 0 bases, with 12 bases left in between. CDR3 amino acids: CASSPGVGSTDTQYF. The CDR3 DNA reads TGCGCCAGCAGCCCCGGGGTCGGAAGCACAGATACGCAGTATTTT.

In nucleotides, the CDR3 is TGCAGTGCTAAAGGGAGTCGAGAAGCTTTCTTT. Amino acid sequence: CSAKGSREAFF. The chain uses TRBV20-1 and TRBJ1-1, with unresolved D. CDR1 DFQATT and CDR2 SNEGSKA come from the germline V gene (reference sequence). The V end lost 4 bases, the J end lost 8 bases, and 11 bases lay between the germline ends. The CDR3 consists of 11 residues.

The V call is TRBV7-6, the J call TRBJ1-4; TRBD1 might be the D (5 bases). V was trimmed by 7 bases and J by 4 bases, leaving 22 bases between them. The CDR3 covers 17 residues. Germline V gene sequence: CDR1 SGHVS, CDR2 FNYEAQ. CDR3 in amino acids: CASTLSNGRQYNEKLFF. The CDR3 DNA reads as TGTGCCAGCACCCTGTCTAACGGCCGACAGTATAATGAAAAACTGTTTTTT. The complete variable domain, with remaining parts taken from reference TRBV7-6 and TRBJ1-4, reads GAGVSQSPRYKVTKRGQDVALRCDPISGHVSLYWYRQALGQGPEFLTYFNYEAQQDKSGLPNDRFSAERPEGSISTLTIQRTEQRDSAMYRCASTLSNGRQYNEKLFFGSGTQLSVL.

In this sample, this clone turned up once. The CDR3 spells CASSAWDRGSDEQYF. CDR3 DNA sequence: TGTGCCAGCAGTGCATGGGACAGGGGGAGCGACGAGCAGTACTTC. The chain uses TRBV27 and TRBJ2-7; TRBD1 aligns across 11 bases. Germline V gene sequence: CDR1 MNHEY, CDR2 SMNVEV (reference sequence). This CDR3 region has 15 residues. V lost 5 bases to trimming and J lost 5 bases; unmatched junction nucleotides: 8.

This clone was seen only a few times. Other DNA sequences in the same sample also yield this CDR3. The V call is TRBV27, the J call TRBJ2-1; the D gene is possibly TRBD1 (5 bases). The V gene's germline CDR1 is MNHEY and CDR2 SMNVEV (reference sequence). This CDR3 spans 13 amino acids. V dropped 3 bases and J dropped 4 bases, with 7 bases sitting between them. The CDR3 nucleotides read TGTGCCAGCAGTTTGGGGCAGTACAATGAGCAGTTCTTC. Translation: CASSLGQYNEQFF.